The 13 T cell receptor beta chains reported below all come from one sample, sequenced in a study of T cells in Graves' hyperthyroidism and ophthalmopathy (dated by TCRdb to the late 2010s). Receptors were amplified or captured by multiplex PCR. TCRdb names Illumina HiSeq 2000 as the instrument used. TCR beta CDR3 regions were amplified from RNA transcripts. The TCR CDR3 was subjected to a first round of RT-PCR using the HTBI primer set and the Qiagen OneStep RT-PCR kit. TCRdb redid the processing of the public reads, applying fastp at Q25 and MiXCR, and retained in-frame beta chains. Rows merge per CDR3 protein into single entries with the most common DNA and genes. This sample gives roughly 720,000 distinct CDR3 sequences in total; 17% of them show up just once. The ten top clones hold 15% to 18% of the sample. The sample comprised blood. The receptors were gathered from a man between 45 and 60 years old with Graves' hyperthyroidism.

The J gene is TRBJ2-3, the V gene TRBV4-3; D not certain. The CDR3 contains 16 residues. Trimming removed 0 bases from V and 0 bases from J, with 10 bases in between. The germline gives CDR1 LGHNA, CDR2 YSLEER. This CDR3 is CASSQDWGISTDTQYF. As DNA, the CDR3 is TGCGCCAGCAGCCAAGATTGGGGTATAAGCACAGATACGCAGTATTTT.

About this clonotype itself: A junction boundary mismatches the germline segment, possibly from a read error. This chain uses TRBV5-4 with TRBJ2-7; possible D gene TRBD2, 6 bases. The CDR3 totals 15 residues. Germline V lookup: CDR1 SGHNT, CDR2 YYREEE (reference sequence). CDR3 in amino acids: CASSLAAGTAYDQYF. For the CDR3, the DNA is TGTGCCAGCAGCTTGGCGGCGGGAACTGCCTACGACCAGTACTTC.

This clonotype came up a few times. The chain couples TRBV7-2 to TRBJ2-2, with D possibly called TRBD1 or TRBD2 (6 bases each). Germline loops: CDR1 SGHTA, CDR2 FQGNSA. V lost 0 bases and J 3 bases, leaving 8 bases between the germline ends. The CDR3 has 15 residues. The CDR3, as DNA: TGTGCCAGCAGCTTAGCGGGGGGCTACACCGGGGAGCTGTTTTTT. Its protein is CASSLAGGYTGELFF.

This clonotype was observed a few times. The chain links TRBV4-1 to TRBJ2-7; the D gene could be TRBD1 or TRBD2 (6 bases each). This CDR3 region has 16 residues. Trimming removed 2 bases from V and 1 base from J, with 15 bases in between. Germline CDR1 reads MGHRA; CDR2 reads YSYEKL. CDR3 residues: CASSQPFGGQSYEQYF. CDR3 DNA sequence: TGCGCCAGCAGCCAACCCTTCGGGGGCCAGTCCTACGAGCAGTACTTC.

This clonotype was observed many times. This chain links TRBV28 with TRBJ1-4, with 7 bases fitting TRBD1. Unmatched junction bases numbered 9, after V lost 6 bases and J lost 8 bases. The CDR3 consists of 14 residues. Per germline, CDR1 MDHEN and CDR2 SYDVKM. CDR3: CASRGQLLGEKLFF. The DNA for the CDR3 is TGTGCCAGCAGGGGACAGCTTTTAGGGGAAAAACTGTTTTTT. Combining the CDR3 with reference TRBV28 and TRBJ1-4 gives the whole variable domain DVKVTQSSRYLVKRTGEKVFLECVQDMDHENMFWYRQDPGLGLRLIYFSYDVKMKEKGDIPEGYSVSREKKERFSLILESASTNQTSMYLCASRGQLLGEKLFFGSGTQLSVL.

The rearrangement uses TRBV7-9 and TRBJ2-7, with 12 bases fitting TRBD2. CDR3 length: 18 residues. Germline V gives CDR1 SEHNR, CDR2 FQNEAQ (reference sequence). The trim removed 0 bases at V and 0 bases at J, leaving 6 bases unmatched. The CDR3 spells CASSLALAGGTSSYEQYF. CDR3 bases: TGTGCCAGCAGCTTAGCCCTAGCGGGAGGGACCAGCTCCTACGAGCAGTACTTC.

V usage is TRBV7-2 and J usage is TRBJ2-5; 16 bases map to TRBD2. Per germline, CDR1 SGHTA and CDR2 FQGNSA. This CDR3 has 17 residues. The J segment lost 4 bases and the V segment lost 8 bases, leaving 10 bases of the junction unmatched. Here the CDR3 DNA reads TGTGCCAGCTTCTCCCCCGGGACTAGCGGGAGGGTAGAGACCCAGTACTTC. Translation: CASFSPGTSGRVETQYF.

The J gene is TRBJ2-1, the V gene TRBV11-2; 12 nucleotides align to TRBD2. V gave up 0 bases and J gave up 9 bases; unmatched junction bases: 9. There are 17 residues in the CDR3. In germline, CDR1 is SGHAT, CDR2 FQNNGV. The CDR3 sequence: CASSLEAPGTSGSEQFF. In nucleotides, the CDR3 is TGTGCCAGCAGCTTAGAGGCTCCCGGGACTAGCGGGTCTGAGCAGTTCTTC. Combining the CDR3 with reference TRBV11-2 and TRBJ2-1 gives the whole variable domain EAGVAQSPRYKIIEKRQSVAFWCNPISGHATLYWYQQILGQGPKLLIQFQNNGVVDDSQLPKDRFSAERLKGVDSTLKIQPAKLEDSAVYLCASSLEAPGTSGSEQFFGPGTRLTVL.

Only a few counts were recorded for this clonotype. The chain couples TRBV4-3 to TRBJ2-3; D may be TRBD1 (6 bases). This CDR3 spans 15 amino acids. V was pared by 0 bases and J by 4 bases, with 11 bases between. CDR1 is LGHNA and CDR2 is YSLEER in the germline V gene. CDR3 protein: CASSQDTRGADTQYF. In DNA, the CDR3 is TGCGCCAGCAGCCAAGATACCAGGGGCGCAGATACGCAGTATTTT.

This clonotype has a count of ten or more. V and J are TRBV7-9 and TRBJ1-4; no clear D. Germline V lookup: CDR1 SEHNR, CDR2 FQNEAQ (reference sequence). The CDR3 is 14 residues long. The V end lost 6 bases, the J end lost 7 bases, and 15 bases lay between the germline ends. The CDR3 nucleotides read TGTGCCAGCAGACCCCCGGGAACGACTGAAAAACTGTTTTTT. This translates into CASRPPGTTEKLFF. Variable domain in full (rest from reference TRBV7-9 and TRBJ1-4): DTGVSQNPRHKITKRGQNVTFRCDPISEHNRLYWYRQTLGQGPEFLTYFQNEAQLEKSRLLSDRFSAERPKGSFSTLEIQRTEQGDSAMYLCASRPPGTTEKLFFGSGTQLSVL.

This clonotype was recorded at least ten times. The CDR3, as DNA: TGTGCCAGCAGCTTAGTAATGGGTCCGGACCAAGAGACCCAGTACTTC. Amino acid sequence: CASSLVMGPDQETQYF. The chain carries TRBV11-2 and TRBJ2-5; D is undetermined. V was clipped by 1 base and J by 0 bases, with 12 bases between them. CDR3 length: 16 residues. CDR1 is SGHAT and CDR2 is FQNNGV in the germline V gene.

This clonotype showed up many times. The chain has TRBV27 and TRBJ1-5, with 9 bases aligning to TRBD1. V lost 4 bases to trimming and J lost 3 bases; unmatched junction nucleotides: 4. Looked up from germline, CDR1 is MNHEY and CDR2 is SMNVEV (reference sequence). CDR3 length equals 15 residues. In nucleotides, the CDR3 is TGTGCCAGCAGTTATACAGGGGGCCACAATCAGCCCCAGCATTTT. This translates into CASSYTGGHNQPQHF.

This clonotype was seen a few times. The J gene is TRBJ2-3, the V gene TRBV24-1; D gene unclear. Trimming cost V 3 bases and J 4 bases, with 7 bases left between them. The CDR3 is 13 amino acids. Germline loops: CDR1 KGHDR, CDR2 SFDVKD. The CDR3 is CATSDVIPDTQYF. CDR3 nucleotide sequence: TGTGCCACCAGTGATGTAATACCAGATACGCAGTATTTT.